This is a list of T cell receptor beta chains from one sample in a study of vaccination effects on CD4 cells after COVID-19. Some clones are missing from TCRdb's copy, which holds only in-frame ones; the method was immunoSEQ multiplex PCR. Of 25,000 to 30,000 clones in the sample, 70% to 75% were seen once. Their antigens remain unidentified. Material: CD4+ T cells from PBMCs cultured with HCoV-NL63 spike peptides, obtained after COVID-19 vaccination. These receptors all come from a human donor who received a COVID-19 vaccine. Both conserved end residues are trimmed from each CDR3.

V gene	CDR3 protein
TRBV9	ASSGASGNTIY
TRBV2	ASSETGDDYGYT
TRBV6-5	ASSYSQGNEKLF
TRBV12-3/TRBV12-4	ASSFGTGYGYT
TRBV15	ATSSGQGLNTEAF
TRBV7-8	ASSLNQGWETQY
TRBV5-1	ASSLAGTGFGGEKLF
TRBV12-3/TRBV12-4	ASSRDSQETQY
TRBV5-1	ASSTQQGARTDTQY
TRBV9	ASSPRGGESLETQY
TRBV5-1	ASSPGSGGEQF
TRBV3-1/TRBV3-2	ASSQLGPGGGARDTQY
TRBV24-1	ATSESTSGGAIVDTQY
TRBV5-6	ASSLKRTGVNSPLH
TRBV3-1/TRBV3-2	ASSRLSGEQF
TRBV7-9	ASSLVRDTTWSTIEQF
TRBV6-5	ASSLNGGRHEQY
TRBV5-1	ASSGDRGGTGELF
TRBV7-8	ASSLARDRGNEKLF
TRBV10-2	ASSSSGGVSGELF
TRBV6-2/TRBV6-3	ASSPHNRGGNTIY
TRBV19	ASSMGLAGGHSSYNEQF
TRBV19	ATQNRGDTGELF
TRBV6-5	ASTRGTYNSPLH
TRBV11-3	ASSPSSGGGETQY
TRBV19	ASGAPSNQPQH
TRBV6-5	ASSYSFSSYNEQF
TRBV5-4	ASSRVGRNNEQF
TRBV6-5	ASSLPGTSGVQF
TRBV4-1	ASSQMGTNSNQPQH
TRBV5-4	ASSLARVGYEQY
TRBV19	ASSIGQGYQPQH
TRBV18	ASSSSYGYT
TRBV5-5	ASSPLAGYTDTQY
TRBV30	AWSNAGGSPLH
TRBV20-1	SASGAFGTGVRNQPQH
TRBV5-1	ASTRRGPGQETQY
TRBV2	ASSVLGGLEAF
TRBV27	ASSFLGLAAETQY
TRBV29-1	SAQYLDYGYT
TRBV4-1	ASSHRSGTGNGYT
TRBV6-5	ASSQGTFYGYT
TRBV5-4	ASSLGLRRETQY
TRBV15	ATSTSSYNSPLH
TRBV18	ASSPGTRRSGEQY
TRBV6-5	ASSYDPDRPETQY
TRBV5-1	ASSSGAAGRNTEAF
TRBV18	ASSTNPSTGTETQY
TRBV18	ASSRTSGVHNEQF
TRBV5-1	ASTGPKAEAF
TRBV4-1	ASSQASGTGRETQY
TRBV20-1	SASTGENTGELF
TRBV18	ASSRRQVQETQY
TRBV11-3	ASSPLGAGGHYEQF
TRBV2	ASSEVYRAF
TRBV7-9	ASSLGGARTEAF
TRBV6-5	ASTEDRGGEAF
TRBV10-1	ASSHGQGKVGGF